One sample yielded the 10 T cell receptor beta chains listed below, sequenced in a study of blood T cell repertoires in COVID-19. Generated by immunoSEQ multiplex PCR, the TCRdb table keeps only in-frame clones and is missing some. The data contain 70,000 to 95,000 clones, 75% to 85% of them singletons. The specimen sequenced was peripheral blood. The receptor source for this set is a man between 60 and 70 years old with COVID-19, enrolled during active disease.

The chain recombines TRBV5-1 with TRBJ2-3, with a possible D match to TRBD2 (5 bases). The CDR3 sequence is 13 residues long. CDR1 SGHRS and CDR2 YFSETQ come from the germline V gene. Trimming removed 3 bases from V and 1 base from J, with 6 bases in between. CDR3 sequence (DNA): TGCGCCAGCAGCTGGACTGGCACAGATACGCAGTATTTT. The encoded protein is CASSWTGTDTQYF.

This rearrangement joins TRBV11-2 to TRBJ1-3; 11 bases match TRBD1. CDR1 and CDR2 (germline): SGHAT, FQNNGV. The CDR3 runs to 16 residues. Trimming removed 5 bases from V and 3 bases from J; junction bases left unmatched: 6. CDR3 nucleotide sequence: TGTGCCAGCAGCACCCAGGGACAGGGGGTTGGAAACACCATATATTTT. It encodes CASSTQGQGVGNTIYF.

This chain connects TRBV7-2 to TRBJ2-1, with D uncertain. Germline lookup yields CDR1 SGHTA and CDR2 FQGNSA. Trimming took 5 bases from V and 5 from J, leaving 22 bases between them. The CDR3 sequence is 17 residues long. CDR3 sequence (DNA): TGTGCCAGCAGCCTAAAGGCGCGGCGACTGACCGACAATGAGCAGTTCTTC. Amino acid sequence: CASSLKARRLTDNEQFF.

This clone was observed once. The rearrangement uses TRBV5-1 and TRBJ2-3; D is possibly TRBD2 (7 bases). Per germline, CDR1 SGHRS and CDR2 YFSETQ. Trimming cost V 4 bases and J 2 bases, with 14 bases left between them. The CDR3 has 15 residues. The CDR3 nucleotides read TGCGCCAGCAGCACGGGGGGCGTTATCACAGATACGCAGTATTTT. It encodes CASSTGGVITDTQYF.

The V call is TRBV9, the J call TRBJ1-1; a weak D match, TRBD1 (5 bases). V lost 4 bases to trimming and J lost 1 base, with 11 bases between them. Germline loops: CDR1 SGDLS, CDR2 YYNGEE. The CDR3 is 14 amino acids. CDR3 nucleotides: TGTGCCAGCAGCCTACAGGTTACGAACACTGAAGCTTTCTTT. This sequence encodes CASSLQVTNTEAFF.

This clone occurred a few times. The chain uses TRBV2 and TRBJ2-7; D is undetermined. V gave up 7 bases and J gave up 6 bases, with 7 bases separating them. Germline-derived CDR1 and CDR2 are SNHLY and FYNNEI. The CDR3 consists of 10 residues. This CDR3 is CASKSVEQYF. DNA of the CDR3: TGTGCCAGCAAGTCGGTCGAGCAGTACTTC.

The J gene is TRBJ2-7, the V gene TRBV7-2, with 7 nucleotides matching TRBD1. The J segment lost 6 bases and the V segment lost 4 bases, leaving 9 bases of the junction unmatched. The germline V gene has CDR1 SGHTA and CDR2 FQGNSA. There are 14 residues in the CDR3. The DNA for the CDR3 is TGTGCCAGCAGCTCTACACCGGACAGGCGCGAGCAGTACTTC. Its translation is CASSSTPDRREQYF.

This chain links TRBV6-6 with TRBJ2-1; TRBD1 aligns across 8 bases. The germline V gene has CDR1 MNHNY and CDR2 SVGAGI (reference sequence). This CDR3 comprises 16 residues. V was clipped by 4 bases and J by 7 bases; unmatched bases: 12. CDR3 protein: CASSSYLGTGRNEQFF. CDR3 sequence (DNA): TGTGCCAGCAGTTCGTATTTAGGGACAGGACGTAATGAGCAGTTCTTC.

This clone has just one count. V and J are TRBV2 and TRBJ2-6; the match to TRBD1 covers 11 bases. Germline V gene lookup returns CDR1 SNHLY and CDR2 FYNNEI. The ends lost 5 bases at V and 3 bases at J; junction bases unmatched: 6. There are 17 residues in the CDR3. In DNA form, the CDR3 reads TGTGCCAGCAGTTCCGGACAGGGGGCTGTTGGGGCCAACGTCCTGACTTTC. This codes for CASSSGQGAVGANVLTF. Full variable domain (outside the CDR3, taken from reference TRBV2 and TRBJ2-6): EPEVTQTPSHQVTQMGQEVILRCVPISNHLYFYWYRQILGQKVEFLVSFYNNEISEKSEIFDDQFSVERPDGSNFTLKIRSTKLEDSAMYFCASSSGQGAVGANVLTFGAGSRLTVL.

V and J are TRBV4-2 and TRBJ1-1, with 8 bases matching TRBD1. Trimming removed 0 bases from V and 8 bases from J; junction bases left unmatched: 17. CDR1 and CDR2 from the germline V gene are LGHNA and YNFKEQ. The CDR3 has 18 residues. CDR3 loop: CASSQDVRPPRGQDEAFF. CDR3 nucleotide sequence: TGTGCCAGCAGCCAAGATGTTCGGCCCCCCCGGGGACAGGACGAAGCTTTCTTT.